The entry that follows covers one T cell receptor (beta chain) sequence. Repertoires were generated with immunoSEQ multiplex PCR, while TCRdb's copy carries only in-frame clones and drops some. Among over 1.5 million clones, 98% were seen once, and the ten largest hold roughly 0.4%. The data were obtained in a study of shared clonotypes between healthy human individuals. V lost 1 base, J lost 5 bases, and 23 bases lay in between. The germline V gene has CDR1 SGHTA and CDR2 FQGTGA. The CDR3 sequence is 18 residues long. The TCR was taken from a man aged 25 to 45 in good health. The rearrangement links TRBV7-3 to TRBJ2-5; a possible D gene is TRBD1 (5 bases). The sequencing input was naive CD4+ T cells sorted from blood. Subset noted: CD45RA+ positively selected. CDR3 coding DNA: TGTGCCAGCAGCTTAAGGGCAGGCAGGGTTGCCGTTCGGGAGACCCAGTACTTC. The encoded protein is CASSLRAGRVAVRETQYF.